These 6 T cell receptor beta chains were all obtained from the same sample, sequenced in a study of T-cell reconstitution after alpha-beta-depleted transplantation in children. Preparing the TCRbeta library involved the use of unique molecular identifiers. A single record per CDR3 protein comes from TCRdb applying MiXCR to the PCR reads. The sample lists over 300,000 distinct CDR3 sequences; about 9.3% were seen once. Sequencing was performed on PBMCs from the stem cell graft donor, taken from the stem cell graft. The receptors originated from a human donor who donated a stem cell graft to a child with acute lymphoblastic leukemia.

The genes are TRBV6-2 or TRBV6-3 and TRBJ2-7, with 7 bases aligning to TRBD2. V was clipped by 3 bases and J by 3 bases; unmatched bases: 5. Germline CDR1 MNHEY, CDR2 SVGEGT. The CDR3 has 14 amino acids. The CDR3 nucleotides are TGTGCCAGCAGTTATACCGGGAGGCTCTACGAGCAGTACTTC. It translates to CASSYTGRLYEQYF.

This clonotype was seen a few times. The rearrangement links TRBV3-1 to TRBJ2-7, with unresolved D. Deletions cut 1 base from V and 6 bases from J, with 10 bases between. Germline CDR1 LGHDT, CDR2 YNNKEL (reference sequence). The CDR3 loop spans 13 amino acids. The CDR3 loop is CASSQAWASEQYF. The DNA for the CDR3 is TGTGCCAGCAGCCAAGCTTGGGCTTCCGAGCAGTACTTC.

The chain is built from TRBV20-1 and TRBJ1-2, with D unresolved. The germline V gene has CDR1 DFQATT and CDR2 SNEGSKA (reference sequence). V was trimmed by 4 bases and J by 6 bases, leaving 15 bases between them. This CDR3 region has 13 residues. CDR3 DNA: TGCAGTGCTACAGACCCCGAAGGTCATGGCTACACCTTC. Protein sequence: CSATDPEGHGYTF.

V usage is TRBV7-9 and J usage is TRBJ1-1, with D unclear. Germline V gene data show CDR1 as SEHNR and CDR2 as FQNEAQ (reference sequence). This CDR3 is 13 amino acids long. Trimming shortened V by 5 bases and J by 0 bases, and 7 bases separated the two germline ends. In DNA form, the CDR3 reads TGTGCCAGCAGCGTACTGTTGAACACTGAAGCTTTCTTT. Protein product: CASSVLLNTEAFF.

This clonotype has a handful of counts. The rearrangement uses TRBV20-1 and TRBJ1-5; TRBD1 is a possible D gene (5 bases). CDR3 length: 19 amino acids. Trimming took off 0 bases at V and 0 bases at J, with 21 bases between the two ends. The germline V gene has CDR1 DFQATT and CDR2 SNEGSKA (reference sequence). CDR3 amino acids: CSARERREGRSDSNQPQHF. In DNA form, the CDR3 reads TGCAGTGCTAGAGAGCGCCGCGAGGGGAGGTCGGATAGCAATCAGCCCCAGCATTTT.

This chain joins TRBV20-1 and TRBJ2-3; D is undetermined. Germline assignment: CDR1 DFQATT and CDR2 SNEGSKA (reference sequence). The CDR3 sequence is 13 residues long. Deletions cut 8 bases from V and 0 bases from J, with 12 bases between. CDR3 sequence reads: CSPQQRSTDTQYF. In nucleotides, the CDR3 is TGCAGTCCACAACAACGGAGCACAGATACGCAGTATTTT.